The sequence of this T cell receptor (beta chain) was determined in a study of CXCR3-negative and CXCR3-positive naive CD8 T cells. Overall study context: The dataset comprises some 130 million TRB reads in total, with about 1.5 +/- 0.3 million reads per library.

UMI-labeled TRB cDNA libraries were prepared by 5' RACE. One entry per CDR3 protein, without DNA, is what TCRdb gives after re-calling the 5' RACE reads. The sample features roughly 140,000 distinct CDR3 sequences, with under 0.35% in its top ten. Findings of the study overall: TRB CDR3s of CXCR3-positive naive cells were more hydrophobic than those of CXCR3-negative naive cells. Memory CD8+ T cell repertoires were far less diverse than both naive subsets.

By phenotype, naive CD8+ T cells were CD45RO-CCR7+CD27+CD95-. About this clonotype: Its antigen is unknown.

Material: naive CXCR3+ CD8+ T cells from blood. Subset of the sample: CD45RO-CCR7+CD27+CD95- naive CD8+ T cells expressing CXCR3 (TNR3+). This receptor was taken from a human donor in good health. Some clones in this sample may be carry-over from other donors' samples.

CDR3 loop: CSARDATSGSGRTGELFF. The chain combines TRBV20-1 with TRBJ2-2; the D call from TCRdb, TRBD2, cannot be confirmed without DNA. The CDR3 is made up of 18 amino acids. Germline V gives CDR1 DFQATT, CDR2 SNEGSKA (reference sequence).